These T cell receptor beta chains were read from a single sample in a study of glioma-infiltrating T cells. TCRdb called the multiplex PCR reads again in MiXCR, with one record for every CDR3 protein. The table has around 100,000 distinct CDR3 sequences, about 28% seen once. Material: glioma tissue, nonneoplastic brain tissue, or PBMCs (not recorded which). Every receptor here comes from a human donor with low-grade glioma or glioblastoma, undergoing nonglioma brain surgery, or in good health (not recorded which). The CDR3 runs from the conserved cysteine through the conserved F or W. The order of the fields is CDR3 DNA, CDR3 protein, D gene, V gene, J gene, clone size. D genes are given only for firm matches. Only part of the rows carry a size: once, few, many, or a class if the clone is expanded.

DNA: TGTGCCAGCAGCTTATACGGGATTCATGGCTACACCTTC; CDR3: CASSLYGIHGYTF; D: -; V: TRBV7-2; J: TRBJ1-2; size: many
DNA: TGTGCCAGCACTCTGCGGTTGGGGGAACAAGAGACCCAGTACTTC; CDR3: CASTLRLGEQETQYF; D: -; V: TRBV5-4; J: TRBJ2-5; size: -
DNA: TGTGCCAGCAGCTTAACGGGCTACTCGGGGCAAAAAGAGACCCAGTACTTC; CDR3: CASSLTGYSGQKETQYF; D: -; V: TRBV7-3; J: TRBJ2-5; size: many
DNA: TGTGCCAGCAGCTTGGGGACAGGGGTATGGTATGGCTACACCTTC; CDR3: CASSLGTGVWYGYTF; D: TRBD1; V: TRBV11-2; J: TRBJ1-2; size: -
DNA: TGTGCCAGCAGCTTAGTAGGGCAGAGCTACGAGCAGTACTTC; CDR3: CASSLVGQSYEQYF; D: -; V: TRBV7-2; J: TRBJ2-7; size: many
DNA: TGTGCCAGCAGATCGGGACTAGCGGGTCGCAATGAGCAGTTCTTC; CDR3: CASRSGLAGRNEQFF; D: TRBD2; V: TRBV11-1; J: TRBJ2-1; size: -
DNA: TGTGCCAGCAGTTCAGCCGTAGAGAGATATGAAAAACTGTTTTTT; CDR3: CASSSAVERYEKLFF; D: -; V: TRBV27; J: TRBJ1-4; size: many
DNA: TGTGCCAGTAGTAAACCCGACCTTGGAAATACGCAGTATTTT; CDR3: CASSKPDLGNTQYF; D: -; V: TRBV19; J: TRBJ2-3; size: -
DNA: TGCAGTGCTAGACGACTAGCGGGGGGCCATGAGCAGTTCTTC; CDR3: CSARRLAGGHEQFF; D: TRBD2; V: TRBV20-1; J: TRBJ2-1; size: many
DNA: TGTGCCAGCAGTTTGGGTCCTACCTATGGCTACACCTTC; CDR3: CASSLGPTYGYTF; D: -; V: TRBV6-1; J: TRBJ1-2; size: many
DNA: TGCAGTGCTAGTCAAAACACCGGGGAGCTGTTTTTT; CDR3: CSASQNTGELFF; D: -; V: TRBV20-1; J: TRBJ2-2; size: many
DNA: TGCAGTGCTAGAGATCCGGGGGGGCCAGATACGCAGTATTTT; CDR3: CSARDPGGPDTQYF; D: TRBD2; V: TRBV20-1; J: TRBJ2-3; size: many
DNA: TGTGCCAGCTCACCACATGGGGCCTCCTCTGGAAACACCATATATTTT; CDR3: CASSPHGASSGNTIYF; D: -; V: TRBV18; J: TRBJ1-3; size: -
DNA: TGTGCCAGCAGCTTATATAGCAGCAATGAGCAGTTCTTC; CDR3: CASSLYSSNEQFF; D: -; V: TRBV11-2; J: TRBJ2-1; size: many
DNA: TGTGCCAGCAGTTTATTGCAGGGCCAAAATCAGCCCCAGCATTTT; CDR3: CASSLLQGQNQPQHF; D: -; V: TRBV27; J: TRBJ1-5; size: many
DNA: TGTGCCAGCAGCCCAACCCCTTTTCGTCCAAGTCAGTACTTC; CDR3: CASSPTPFRPSQYF; D: -; V: TRBV7-2; J: TRBJ2-5; size: -
DNA: TGTGCCAGCAGCCGGGGCAGGTCGGATGAGCAGTTCTTC; CDR3: CASSRGRSDEQFF; D: -; V: TRBV2; J: TRBJ2-1; size: -
DNA: TGTGCCAGCAGCTTGGGTAGGGGTCCCTACGAGCAGTACTTC; CDR3: CASSLGRGPYEQYF; D: -; V: TRBV7-8; J: TRBJ2-7; size: few
DNA: TGCGCCAGCAGCAGTGCCGGGACAGGGTATGGCTACACCTTC; CDR3: CASSSAGTGYGYTF; D: TRBD1; V: TRBV5-1; J: TRBJ1-2; size: -
DNA: TGTGCCAGCAGACTACCATCGTCGGATGCGCAGTATTTT; CDR3: CASRLPSSDAQYF; D: -; V: TRBV6-1; J: TRBJ2-3; size: few
DNA: TGCGCCAGCAGCTTGAGGGGGAGGAATGAAAAACTGTTTTTT; CDR3: CASSLRGRNEKLFF; D: -; V: TRBV5-1; J: TRBJ1-4; size: -
DNA: TGTGCCAGCAGTGCCACCGGGACTCCCTACAATGAGCAGTTCTTC; CDR3: CASSATGTPYNEQFF; D: -; V: TRBV2; J: TRBJ2-1; size: few
DNA: TGTGCCACCAGTGTGGGACAGATCTACGAGCAGTACTTC; CDR3: CATSVGQIYEQYF; D: TRBD1; V: TRBV24-1; J: TRBJ2-7; size: few
DNA: TGTGCCAGCAGCGGGAGGGGTGGCACAGATACGCAGTATTTT; CDR3: CASSGRGGTDTQYF; D: TRBD2; V: TRBV7-6; J: TRBJ2-3; size: -
DNA: TGTGCCACAACTAGCGGGGGGGCCGGCACAGATACGCAGTATTTT; CDR3: CATTSGGAGTDTQYF; D: TRBD2; V: TRBV6-2/TRBV6-3; J: TRBJ2-3; size: once
DNA: TGCGCCAGCAGCACTCAGGGGACCGTTAACACTGAAGCTTTCTTT; CDR3: CASSTQGTVNTEAFF; D: -; V: TRBV5-1; J: TRBJ1-1; size: many
DNA: TGTGCCAGCCTCCCAGGAACGAGGGAAAAACTGTTTTTT; CDR3: CASLPGTREKLFF; D: -; V: TRBV2; J: TRBJ1-4; size: many
DNA: TGTGCCAGCAGCCCTAGACAGGAAGCTAACTATGGCTACACCTTC; CDR3: CASSPRQEANYGYTF; D: -; V: TRBV7-2; J: TRBJ1-2; size: few
DNA: TGTGCCAGCAGTATGACAGGCAACTATGGCTACACCTTC; CDR3: CASSMTGNYGYTF; D: -; V: TRBV12-3/TRBV12-4; J: TRBJ1-2; size: few
DNA: TGTGCCAGCAGTAAACCCTACGGGACAGTGCAAGAGACCCAGTACTTC; CDR3: CASSKPYGTVQETQYF; D: TRBD1; V: TRBV6-2/TRBV6-3; J: TRBJ2-5; size: many
DNA: TGTGCCAGCAGCCGTTGGGGGGTCACAGATACGCAGTATTTT; CDR3: CASSRWGVTDTQYF; D: -; V: TRBV28; J: TRBJ2-3; size: many
DNA: TGCGCCAGCATGGTAGGGACGAACACCGGGGAGCTGTTTTTT; CDR3: CASMVGTNTGELFF; D: -; V: TRBV4-1; J: TRBJ2-2; size: many